Listed here is a single T cell receptor (beta chain). Original data processing: Reference gene primer amplification yielded estimated nucleated cell counts. The assay was immunoSEQ multiplex PCR, and TCRdb's table has in-frame clones only and misses some. Clone size and V and J calls were adopted from that table, with D and trimming inferred from the DNA. This sample yields about 180,000 clones, of which about 87% are seen a single time; 2% to 3% belongs to the top ten. With 3 bases removed from V and 10 bases from J, the gap between germline ends came to 15 bases. CDR1 is MNHEY, CDR2 SMNVEV, per germline (reference sequence). The CDR3 has 13 amino acids. The sample originates from a study of blood T cell repertoires in COVID-19. The wider study: Acute and convalescent COVID-19 specimens originated in the United States, Italy and Spain. PBMCs, B-cell-depleted T cells, or T cells provided the cDNA or gDNA that made up the material.

Source material: peripheral blood. This TCR derives from a man in his forties with active or convalescent COVID-19. The V call is TRBV27, the J call TRBJ1-1; tentative D call: TRBD1 (5 bases). The DNA of the CDR3 is TGTGCCAGCAGTTTCCACAGGTCCGAGGTAGCTTTCTTT. As protein: CASSFHRSEVAFF.